One and the same sample provided the 8 T cell receptor beta chains below, sequenced in a study of T cells in Graves' hyperthyroidism and ophthalmopathy. Researchers took RNA transcripts and amplified the TCR beta CDR3 regions from them. The TCR CDR3 was amplified in a first-round RT-PCR using the HTBI primer set. TCRdb reprocessed the multiplex PCR reads via MiXCR and lists one record per CDR3 protein. The profile shows roughly 400,000 distinct CDR3 sequences, more than 12% of them singletons. What was sequenced was blood. These receptors were obtained from a man aged 45-65 years with Graves' ophthalmopathy.

This chain uses TRBV29-1 with TRBJ1-1; the match to TRBD1 covers 8 bases. The V gene's germline CDR1 is SQVTM and CDR2 ANQGSEA. The ends lost 1 base at V and 6 bases at J; junction bases unmatched: 4. The length of the CDR3 is 13 residues. Written as DNA, the CDR3 is TGCAGCGTTGAAGGGCAGGGGGCCGCTGAAGCTTTCTTT. The encoded protein is CSVEGQGAAEAFF.

The chain joins TRBV24-1 to TRBJ1-5; D unclear. Trimming stripped 7 bases from V and 2 bases from J, with 8 bases between. The CDR3 totals 13 residues. CDR1 and CDR2 from the germline V gene are KGHDR and SFDVKD. CDR3 bases: TGTGCCACCAGAGGAACTGGCAATCAGCCCCAGCATTTT. The encoded protein is CATRGTGNQPQHF.

This clonotype was seen a few times. The rearrangement uses TRBV7-3 and TRBJ2-5; possible D gene TRBD2, 6 bases. From germline, CDR1 is SGHTA and CDR2 FQGTGA. The CDR3 contains 13 residues. V was cut by 5 bases and J by 5 bases, with 12 bases left in between. The CDR3 coding sequence is TGTGCCAGCAGCCGGGAGATACGGGAGACCCAGTACTTC. Protein sequence: CASSREIRETQYF.

There are many counts of this clonotype. The rearrangement links TRBV7-8 to TRBJ2-6; D remains ambiguous. Germline V gene data show CDR1 as SGHVS and CDR2 as FQNEAQ. Trimming removed 2 bases from V and 0 bases from J, with 17 bases in between. The CDR3 runs 19 residues. CDR3 residues: CASSLSTALESSGANVLTF. The DNA for the CDR3 is TGTGCCAGCAGCTTATCGACCGCACTCGAAAGCTCTGGGGCCAACGTCCTGACTTTC.

This clonotype has only a few counts. The chain has TRBV12-3 or TRBV12-4 and TRBJ2-1, with 8 bases fitting TRBD2. This CDR3 has 20 amino acids. The V segment lost 6 bases and the J segment 2 bases; nucleotides outside the gene matches: 21. CDR3 DNA sequence: TGTGCCAGCAGGCCACGGACTAGCATACCCTTTGGGAGCCCCTACAATGAGCAGTTCTTC. This sequence encodes CASRPRTSIPFGSPYNEQFF.

V and J are TRBV2 and TRBJ1-4, with no clear D. Germline V gene sequence: CDR1 SNHLY, CDR2 FYNNEI. The V gene lost 5 bases and the J gene lost 5 bases, with 6 bases spanning the gap. There are 12 residues in the CDR3. The chain's CDR3 is CASSPVNEKLFF. Here the CDR3 DNA reads TGTGCCAGCAGTCCAGTAAATGAAAAACTGTTTTTT.

This clonotype was detected a few times. The V gene is TRBV12-3 or TRBV12-4, the J gene TRBJ1-1; D remains unclear. V lost 4 bases and J lost 4, with 13 bases in between. The CDR3 spans 14 residues. The CDR3 loop is CASSSRGLSTEAFF. The CDR3 DNA sequence: TGTGCCAGCAGTTCCCGAGGGTTGAGCACTGAAGCTTTCTTT.

The V call is TRBV2, the J call TRBJ2-3; D is unclear. The V and J ends lost 8 bases and 6 bases respectively, with 9 bases between them. The CDR3 covers 11 residues. CDR1 is SNHLY and CDR2 is FYNNEI in the germline V gene. Written as DNA, the CDR3 is TGTGCCAGCTTAATAGGTGATACGCAGTATTTT. Translating it yields CASLIGDTQYF. Complete variable domain (other parts from reference TRBV2 and TRBJ2-3): EPEVTQTPSHQVTQMGQEVILRCVPISNHLYFYWYRQILGQKVEFLVSFYNNEISEKSEIFDDQFSVERPDGSNFTLKIRSTKLEDSAMYFCASLIGDTQYFGPGTRLTVL.